The 26 T cell receptor beta chains below come from one sample, sequenced in a study of T cell repertoires in cytomegalovirus infection. TCRdb re-called the reads with MiXCR, one entry per CDR3 protein. The table has almost 500,000 distinct CDR3 sequences, around 10% seen once; the top ten hold around 9.6%. Sequencing was performed on PBMCs. The receptor set was obtained from a human donor in good health (CMV status not recorded). Some clones in this sample may be carry-over from other donors' samples.

In its sample, this clonotype was seen many times. The rearrangement links TRBV10-3 to TRBJ2-7; D is unresolved. CDR3 length: 13 amino acids. CDR1 ENHRY and CDR2 SYGVKD come from the germline V gene. Deletions cut 3 bases from V and 0 bases from J, with 6 bases between. The CDR3 bases are TGTGCCATCAGTGAAGCAGGCTCCTACGAGCAGTACTTC. Residues: CAISEAGSYEQYF.

In this sample, this clonotype turned up many times. This chain connects TRBV25-1 to TRBJ2-2; D is unresolved. This CDR3 has 18 residues. The germline CDR1 and CDR2 sequences are MGHDK and SYGVNS. Trimming cost V 2 bases and J 4 bases, with 20 bases left between them. CDR3 in DNA: TGTGCCAGCAGTGAAATGTCGGGCCCTCAAACAAGCACCGGGGAGCTGTTTTTT. Translated, it gives CASSEMSGPQTSTGELFF.

This clonotype was counted ten times or more. V and J are TRBV6-1 and TRBJ2-3; tentatively, D is TRBD2 (6 bases). The V gene lost 1 base and the J gene lost 2 bases, with 16 bases spanning the gap. Germline CDR1 reads MNHNS; CDR2 reads SASEGT. CDR3 size: 17 residues. The CDR3 DNA reads as TGTGCCAGCAGTGAAGAAAGACAGAGGGACTTCACAGATACGCAGTATTTT. Its protein is CASSEERQRDFTDTQYF.

This clonotype was picked up one time. The rearrangement joins TRBV19 to TRBJ1-5, with D perhaps TRBD1 (6 bases). Germline loops: CDR1 LNHDA, CDR2 SQIVND (reference sequence). Trimming removed 5 bases at V and 2 bases at J, with 16 bases between. CDR3 size: 16 residues. The CDR3 sequence: CASSGGAGDGNQPQHF. For the CDR3, the DNA is TGTGCCAGTAGTGGGGGGGCAGGGGACGGCAATCAGCCCCAGCATTTT. The entire variable domain, with the rest obtained from reference TRBV19 and TRBJ1-5, is as follows: DGGITQSPKYLFRKEGQNVTLSCEQNLNHDAMYWYRQDPGQGLRLIYYSQIVNDFQKGDIAEGYSVSREKKESFPLTVTSAQKNPTAFYLCASSGGAGDGNQPQHFGDGTRLSIL.

In DNA form, the CDR3 reads TGTGCCAGCAGCGTAGGACAGAATGCAAACAATGAGCAGTTCTTC. Amino acids: CASSVGQNANNEQFF. V usage is TRBV9 and J usage is TRBJ2-1; D may be TRBD1 (5 bases). This CDR3 is 15 amino acids long. Germline values: CDR1 SGDLS, CDR2 YYNGEE. The V gene lost 0 bases and the J gene lost 5 bases, with 12 bases spanning the gap.

This clonotype was detected many times. The chain uses TRBV6-6 and TRBJ1-5, with a weak D call TRBD1 (6 bases). The CDR3 totals 16 residues. In germline, CDR1 is MNHNY, CDR2 SVGAGI (reference sequence). Trimming took off 11 bases at V and 2 bases at J, with 22 bases between the two ends. The CDR3 DNA is TGTGCCTCCCTAGGAGAGGGGGGCAGGGGCAATCAGCCCCAGCATTTT. Its protein is CASLGEGGRGNQPQHF.

In this sample, this clonotype turned up a few times. The V gene is TRBV18, the J gene TRBJ2-3; 7 bases line up with TRBD2. The CDR3 covers 14 residues. Germline loops: CDR1 KGHSH, CDR2 LQKENI. With V trimmed by 6 bases and J by 2 bases, 5 bases remained unmatched. CDR3: CASSIAGHTDTQYF. CDR3 DNA: TGTGCCAGCTCGATAGCGGGCCACACAGATACGCAGTATTTT.

This clonotype was detected ten times or more. The rearrangement links TRBV7-2 to TRBJ1-2; a weak D match, TRBD1 (5 bases). Germline-derived CDR1 and CDR2 are SGHTA and FQGNSA. The CDR3 totals 14 residues. Trimming pared 2 bases from V and 10 bases from J, leaving 17 bases between. CDR3 loop: CASSLHHGREDYTF. CDR3 coding DNA: TGTGCCAGCAGCTTACACCATGGCAGGGAGGACTACACCTTC.

Ten or more counts support this clonotype. DNA of the CDR3: TGTGCCAGCAGCCATCAGGCGACTAGCGGGGGACTATTGCAAGAGACCCAGTACTTC. Its protein is CASSHQATSGGLLQETQYF. The genes are TRBV3-1 and TRBJ2-5, with 12 positions matching TRBD2. The V segment lost 3 bases and the J segment 2 bases; nucleotides outside the gene matches: 13. The CDR3 covers 19 residues. Germline assignment: CDR1 LGHDT and CDR2 YNNKEL (reference sequence).

V and J are TRBV6-2 or TRBV6-3 and TRBJ2-1, with D possibly matching TRBD2 (5 bases). The CDR3 sequence is 17 residues long. Germline loops: CDR1 MNHEY, CDR2 SVGEGT. Between the trimmed V and J ends, which lost 6 bases and 0 bases, there was a span of 18 bases. The CDR3 sequence: CASRSYFNRGSYNEQFF. The CDR3 DNA follows: TGTGCCAGCAGATCCTACTTCAATCGGGGCTCCTACAATGAGCAGTTCTTC.

In its sample, this clonotype was seen a few times. This CDR3 reads CSALSRQGALNTEAFF. The CDR3 DNA reads TGCAGTGCTCTATCCAGACAGGGAGCCTTGAACACTGAAGCTTTCTTT. This chain joins TRBV20-1 and TRBJ1-1; 7 positions match TRBD1. The CDR3 length is 16 residues. Looked up from germline, CDR1 is DFQATT and CDR2 is SNEGSKA (reference sequence). Unmatched junction bases numbered 12, after V lost 5 bases and J lost 0 bases.

The DNA of the CDR3 is TGTGCCAGCAAGCAGGACAGGCCCTCCTACGAGCAGTACTTC. Amino acid sequence: CASKQDRPSYEQYF. J is TRBJ2-7 and V is TRBV2; 7 bases align to TRBD1. Germline loops: CDR1 SNHLY, CDR2 FYNNEI. The CDR3 length is 14 residues. V trimming: 7 bases; J trimming: 0 bases; junction bases outside the gene matches: 6. Looking up the rest from reference TRBV2 and TRBJ2-7 gives the full variable domain: EPEVTQTPSHQVTQMGQEVILRCVPISNHLYFYWYRQILGQKVEFLVSFYNNEISEKSEIFDDQFSVERPDGSNFTLKIRSTKLEDSAMYFCASKQDRPSYEQYFGPGTRLTVT.

This clonotype was seen at least ten times. The junction departs from germline at one end; a sequencing error may be responsible. The rearrangement links TRBV29-1 to TRBJ2-1; D is unresolved. Germline V gene sequence: CDR1 SQVTM, CDR2 ANQGSEA. The CDR3 consists of 10 residues. CDR3: CSVDNPSSLF. CDR3 in DNA: TGCAGCGTTGACAACCCGTCTTCGCTCTTC.

This clonotype was seen more than once but under ten times. The rearrangement joins TRBV7-9 to TRBJ2-5, with a tentative D call TRBD2 (7 bases). V was clipped by 4 bases and J by 3 bases, with 15 bases between them. Germline CDR1 SEHNR, CDR2 FQNEAQ (reference sequence). The CDR3 length is 15 residues. CDR3 DNA sequence: TGTGCCAGCAGCTCCTCGGGGGCGGGGGAAGAGACCCAGTACTTC. It is translated as CASSSSGAGEETQYF.

The chain is built from TRBV29-1 and TRBJ2-2; D perhaps matches TRBD1 (6 bases). CDR1 SQVTM and CDR2 ANQGSEA come from the germline V gene. V dropped 6 bases and J dropped 1 base, with 9 bases sitting between them. CDR3 length: 13 amino acids. CDR3: CSVVTGNTGELFF. CDR3 DNA sequence: TGCAGCGTCGTGACAGGGAACACCGGGGAGCTGTTTTTT.

This clonotype is a singleton in its sample. A read error may be the cause here, since a much bigger clone is one base away. The chain joins TRBV2 to TRBJ1-6; D gene uncertain. This CDR3 is 15 amino acids long. The V end was cut by 4 bases, the J end by 10 bases, with 17 bases between. The germline gives CDR1 SNHLY, CDR2 FYNNEI. CDR3 protein: CASSVCGGWGSPLHF. CDR3 nucleotides: TGTGCCAGCAGTGTCTGTGGAGGCTGGGGATCACCCCTCCACTTT.

This clonotype was observed many times. The chain is built from TRBV20-1 and TRBJ2-5, with D perhaps matching TRBD1 (6 bases). This CDR3 region has 15 residues. The ends were cut back, 1 base at V and 4 bases at J, with 16 bases in the middle. Per germline, CDR1 DFQATT and CDR2 SNEGSKA (reference sequence). CDR3 residues: CSARGRGGNRETQYF. CDR3 sequence (DNA): TGCAGTGCTAGAGGGAGAGGGGGAAACAGAGAGACCCAGTACTTC.

This clonotype was seen many times. The chain joins TRBV7-9 to TRBJ2-7; TRBD1 matches at 7 bases. Germline loops: CDR1 SEHNR, CDR2 FQNEAQ (reference sequence). The junction had 9 bases not matched to a gene; V was cut back by 6 bases and J by 1 base. The CDR3 is 15 amino acids. This CDR3 reads CASSSDRERSYEQYF. As DNA, the CDR3 is TGTGCCAGCAGTTCCGACAGGGAAAGGTCCTACGAGCAGTACTTC.

This clonotype was seen a few times. The chain is built from TRBV5-1 and TRBJ2-3, with D perhaps TRBD2 (6 bases). The CDR3 loop spans 17 amino acids. V lost 0 bases and J lost 0, with 14 bases in between. Germline CDR1 and CDR2: SGHRS and YFSETQ. DNA for the CDR3: TGCGCCAGCAGCTTGGCTCGTGTTAGCGGTAGCACAGATACGCAGTATTTT. This codes for CASSLARVSGSTDTQYF.

This clonotype was seen at least ten times. The V and J genes are TRBV12-3 or TRBV12-4 and TRBJ1-2; D is possibly TRBD1 (6 bases). The CDR3 loop spans 16 amino acids. V gave up 5 bases and J gave up 7 bases, with 23 bases separating them. CDR3 sequence (DNA): TGTGCCAGCAGTATCCCGGGGAGGGCGAGGGGGAGTGGCTACACCTTC. Amino acid sequence: CASSIPGRARGSGYTF.

This clonotype was observed many times. The chain uses TRBV7-2 and TRBJ2-3; D perhaps matches TRBD2 (5 bases). V lost 6 bases to trimming and J lost 6 bases, with 13 bases between them. The CDR3 has 13 amino acids. The germline V gene encodes CDR1 SGHTA and CDR2 FQGNSA. Written as DNA, the CDR3 is TGTGCCAGCAGAGGAGCGGTCCTTGATACGCAGTATTTT. It translates to CASRGAVLDTQYF.

The table lists this clonotype with many counts. The chain has TRBV6-1 and TRBJ2-3, with D hard to call. Germline CDR1 reads MNHNS; CDR2 reads SASEGT. CDR3 size: 12 residues. Trimming stripped 2 bases from V and 6 bases from J, with 6 bases between. DNA of the CDR3: TGTGCCAGCAGTGAAATTGAGGATACGCAGTATTTT. Translation gives CASSEIEDTQYF.

The V gene is TRBV4-1, the J gene TRBJ2-1; TRBD1 is a possible D gene (5 bases). The length of the CDR3 is 17 residues. Deletions cut 0 bases from V and 8 bases from J, with 20 bases between. Germline CDR1 reads MGHRA; CDR2 reads YSYEKL. The CDR3 is CASSQEMRPRQGYEQFF. In DNA, the CDR3 is TGCGCCAGCAGCCAAGAAATGAGGCCCCGCCAGGGCTATGAGCAGTTCTTC.

This clonotype was recorded at least ten times. This chain connects TRBV6-5 to TRBJ1-6; no definite D call. The CDR3 covers 15 residues. V lost 5 bases to trimming and J lost 0 bases, with 8 bases between them. CDR1 is MNHEY and CDR2 is SVGAGI in the germline V gene. The CDR3 region has the DNA TGTGCCAGCAGTCAACAGAGCTCCTATAATTCACCCCTCCACTTT. Amino acid sequence: CASSQQSSYNSPLHF.

This clonotype was detected ten times or more. The chain employs TRBV18 and TRBJ1-1; no firm D call. Germline V gene data show CDR1 as KGHSH and CDR2 as LQKENI. The CDR3 sequence is 16 residues long. Trimming stripped 2 bases from V and 5 bases from J, with 18 bases between. The CDR3 sequence: CASSPGAKPTGTEAFF. CDR3 in DNA: TGTGCCAGCTCACCAGGAGCGAAGCCAACGGGAACTGAAGCTTTCTTT.

The V call is TRBV4-2, the J call TRBJ2-2; no reliable D call. V was clipped by 0 bases and J by 6 bases, with 11 bases between them. The CDR3 runs 15 residues. The germline CDR1 and CDR2 sequences are LGHNA and YNFKEQ. CDR3 region: CASSQDPKNAGELFF. DNA for the CDR3: TGTGCCAGCAGCCAAGATCCCAAAAACGCCGGGGAGCTGTTTTTT.